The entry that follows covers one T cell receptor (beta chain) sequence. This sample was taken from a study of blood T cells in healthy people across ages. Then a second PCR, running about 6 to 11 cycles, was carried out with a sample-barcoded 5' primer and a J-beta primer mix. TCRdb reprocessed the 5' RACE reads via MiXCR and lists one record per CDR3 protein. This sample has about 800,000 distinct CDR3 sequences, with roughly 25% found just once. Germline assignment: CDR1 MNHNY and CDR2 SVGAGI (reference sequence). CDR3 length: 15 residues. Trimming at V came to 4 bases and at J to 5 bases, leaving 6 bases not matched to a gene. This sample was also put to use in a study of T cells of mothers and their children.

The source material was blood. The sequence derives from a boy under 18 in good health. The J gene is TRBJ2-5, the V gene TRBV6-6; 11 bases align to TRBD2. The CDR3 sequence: CASSFTSGGRETQYF. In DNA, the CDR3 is TGTGCCAGCAGTTTTACTAGCGGGGGACGGGAGACCCAGTACTTC.